A few counts support the clone carrying this T cell receptor beta chain. Its specificity is not known. This record belongs to a study of long-term antiretroviral therapy in people with HIV. The immunoSEQ assay was v3.0, run at survey level. TCRdb keeps only in-frame clones here, not all; method: immunoSEQ multiplex PCR. The profile shows tens of thousands of clones, 86% of them singletons. The CDR3 covers 15 residues. Trimming stripped 5 bases from V and 0 bases from J, with 13 bases between. The germline gives CDR1 SGHVS, CDR2 FNYEAQ. Study-level findings and limits: Patients on ART gained diversity, which nonetheless stayed below transplant donor controls.

This chain uses TRBV7-6 with TRBJ1-1; D gene unclear. This clonotype was sampled from a woman aged 30 to 39 with HIV. Source: unsorted PBMCs, taken 0.8 years after starting antiretroviral therapy. The CDR3 DNA is TGTGCCAGCAGCCCCCTTGGGGTCCTGAACACTGAAGCTTTCTTT. This encodes CASSPLGVLNTEAFF.